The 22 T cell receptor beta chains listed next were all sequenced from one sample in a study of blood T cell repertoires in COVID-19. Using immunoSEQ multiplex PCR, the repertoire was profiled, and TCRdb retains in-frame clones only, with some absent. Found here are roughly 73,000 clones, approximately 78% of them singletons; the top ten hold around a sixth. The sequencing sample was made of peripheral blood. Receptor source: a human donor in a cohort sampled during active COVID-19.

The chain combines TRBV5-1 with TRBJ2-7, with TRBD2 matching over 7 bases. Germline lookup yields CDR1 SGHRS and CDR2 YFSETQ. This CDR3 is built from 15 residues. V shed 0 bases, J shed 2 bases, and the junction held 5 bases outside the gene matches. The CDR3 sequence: CASSLEGGRPYEQYF. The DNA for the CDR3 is TGCGCCAGCAGCTTGGAGGGAGGGCGTCCCTACGAGCAGTACTTC. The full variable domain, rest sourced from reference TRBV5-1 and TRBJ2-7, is KAGVTQTPRYLIKTRGQQVTLSCSPISGHRSVSWYQQTPGQGLQFLFEYFSETQRNKGNFPGRFSGRQFSNSRSEMNVSTLELGDSALYLCASSLEGGRPYEQYFGPGTRLTVT.

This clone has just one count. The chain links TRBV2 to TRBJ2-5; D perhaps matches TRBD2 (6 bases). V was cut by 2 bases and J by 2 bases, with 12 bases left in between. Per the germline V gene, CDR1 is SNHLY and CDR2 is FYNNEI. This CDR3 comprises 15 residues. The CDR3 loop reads CASSERMTRQETQYF. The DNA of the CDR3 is TGTGCCAGCAGTGAAAGAATGACTAGACAAGAGACCCAGTACTTC.

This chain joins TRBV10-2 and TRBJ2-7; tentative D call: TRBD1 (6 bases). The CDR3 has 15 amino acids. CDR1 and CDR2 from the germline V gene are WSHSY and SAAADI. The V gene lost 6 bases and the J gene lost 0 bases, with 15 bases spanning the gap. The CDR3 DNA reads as TGCGCCAGCAGCGACGGGACATTGGGCTCCTACGAGCAGTACTTC. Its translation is CASSDGTLGSYEQYF.

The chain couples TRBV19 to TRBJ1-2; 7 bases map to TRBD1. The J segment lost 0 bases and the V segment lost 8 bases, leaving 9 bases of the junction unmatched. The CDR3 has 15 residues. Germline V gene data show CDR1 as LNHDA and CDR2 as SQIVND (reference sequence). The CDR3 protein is CASAPTTGTNYGYTF. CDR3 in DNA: TGTGCCAGTGCACCGACGACAGGGACTAACTATGGCTACACCTTC.

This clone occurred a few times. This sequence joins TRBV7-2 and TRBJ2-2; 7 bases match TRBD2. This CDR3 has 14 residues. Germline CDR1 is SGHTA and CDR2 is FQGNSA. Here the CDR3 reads CANRGLDSSGELFF. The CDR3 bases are TGTGCAAATAGAGGACTAGATTCGTCCGGGGAGCTGTTTTTT. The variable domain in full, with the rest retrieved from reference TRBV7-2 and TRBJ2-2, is GAGVSQSPSNKVTEKGKDVELRCDPISGHTALYWYRQSLGQGLEFLIYFQGNSAPDKSGLPSDRFSAERTGGSVSTLTIQRTQQEDSAVYLCANRGLDSSGELFFGEGSRLTVL.

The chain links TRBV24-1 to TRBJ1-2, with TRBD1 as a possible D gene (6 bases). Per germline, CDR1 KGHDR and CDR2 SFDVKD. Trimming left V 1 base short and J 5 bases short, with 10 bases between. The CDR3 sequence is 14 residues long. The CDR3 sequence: CATSDFSQGYGYTF. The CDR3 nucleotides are TGTGCCACCAGTGATTTCTCACAGGGATATGGCTACACCTTC.

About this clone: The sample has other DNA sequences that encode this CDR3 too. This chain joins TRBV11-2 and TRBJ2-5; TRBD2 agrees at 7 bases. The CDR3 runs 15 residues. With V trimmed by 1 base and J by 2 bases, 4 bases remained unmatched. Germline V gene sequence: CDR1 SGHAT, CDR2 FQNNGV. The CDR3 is CASSLAGLLQETQYF. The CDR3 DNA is TGTGCCAGCAGCTTAGCGGGACTACTTCAAGAGACCCAGTACTTC.

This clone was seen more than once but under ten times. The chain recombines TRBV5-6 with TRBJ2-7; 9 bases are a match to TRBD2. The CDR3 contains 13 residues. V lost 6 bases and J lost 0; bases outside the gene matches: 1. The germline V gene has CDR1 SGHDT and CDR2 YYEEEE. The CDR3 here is CASKREVSYEQYF. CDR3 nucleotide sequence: TGTGCCAGCAAGCGGGAGGTCTCCTACGAGCAGTACTTC.

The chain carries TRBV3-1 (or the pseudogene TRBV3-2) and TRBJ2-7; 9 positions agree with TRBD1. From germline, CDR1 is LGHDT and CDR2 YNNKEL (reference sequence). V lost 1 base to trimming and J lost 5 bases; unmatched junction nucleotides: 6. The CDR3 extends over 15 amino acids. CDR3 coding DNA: TGTGCCAGCAGCCAAGGGGGGGACAGGGCACACGAGCAGTACTTC. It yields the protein CASSQGGDRAHEQYF.

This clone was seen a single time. The CDR3 is CASSFWTSRETQYF. The CDR3 coding sequence is TGTGCCAGCAGTTTTTGGACTAGCAGGGAGACCCAGTACTTC. This chain connects TRBV27 to TRBJ2-5; 8 bases align to TRBD2. V gave up 3 bases and J gave up 5 bases; unmatched junction bases: 5. Germline CDR1 reads MNHEY; CDR2 reads SMNVEV (reference sequence). CDR3 length equals 14 residues.

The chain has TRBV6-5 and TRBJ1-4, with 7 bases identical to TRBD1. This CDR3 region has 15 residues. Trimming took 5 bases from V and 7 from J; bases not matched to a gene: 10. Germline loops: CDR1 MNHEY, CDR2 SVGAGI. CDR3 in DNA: TGTGCCAGCAGTAACTTAGACAGGGAAGGTGAAAAACTGTTTTTT. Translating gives CASSNLDREGEKLFF.

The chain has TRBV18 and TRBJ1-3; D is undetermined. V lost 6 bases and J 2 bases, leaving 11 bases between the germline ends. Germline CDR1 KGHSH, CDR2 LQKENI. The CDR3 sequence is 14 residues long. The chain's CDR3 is CASSQSPTGNTIYF. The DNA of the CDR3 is TGTGCCAGCTCCCAGTCTCCCACTGGAAACACCATATATTTT.

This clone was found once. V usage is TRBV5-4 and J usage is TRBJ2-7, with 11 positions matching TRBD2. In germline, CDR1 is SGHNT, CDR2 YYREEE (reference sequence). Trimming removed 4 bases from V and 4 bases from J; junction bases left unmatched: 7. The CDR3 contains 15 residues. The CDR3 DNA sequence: TGTGCCAGCAGCCCGAGGTCTAGCGGGAGGTACGAGCAGTACTTC. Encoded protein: CASSPRSSGRYEQYF.

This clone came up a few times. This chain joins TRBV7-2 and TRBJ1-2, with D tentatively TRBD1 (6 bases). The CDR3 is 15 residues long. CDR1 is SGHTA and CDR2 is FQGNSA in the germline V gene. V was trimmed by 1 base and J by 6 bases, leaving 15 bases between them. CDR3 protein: CASSLGSRGVDGYTF. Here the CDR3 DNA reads TGTGCCAGCAGCTTAGGGAGCAGGGGAGTCGATGGCTACACCTTC.

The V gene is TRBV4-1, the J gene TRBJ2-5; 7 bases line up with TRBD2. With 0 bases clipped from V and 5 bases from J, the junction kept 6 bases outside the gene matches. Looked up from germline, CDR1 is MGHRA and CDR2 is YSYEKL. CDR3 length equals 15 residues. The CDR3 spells CASSQDKNGRETQYF. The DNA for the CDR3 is TGCGCCAGCAGCCAAGATAAGAACGGGAGGGAGACCCAGTACTTC.

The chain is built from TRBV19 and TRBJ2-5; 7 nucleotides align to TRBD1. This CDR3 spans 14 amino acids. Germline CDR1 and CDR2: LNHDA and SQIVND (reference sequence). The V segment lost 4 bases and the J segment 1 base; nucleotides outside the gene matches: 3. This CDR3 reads CASSRGQFQETQYF. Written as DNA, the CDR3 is TGTGCCAGTAGTAGGGGACAGTTCCAAGAGACCCAGTACTTC.

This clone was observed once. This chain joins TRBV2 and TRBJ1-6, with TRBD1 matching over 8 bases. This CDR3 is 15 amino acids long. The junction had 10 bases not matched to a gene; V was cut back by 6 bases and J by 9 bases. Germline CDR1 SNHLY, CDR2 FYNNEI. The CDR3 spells CASRPGQGESSPLHF. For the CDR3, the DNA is TGTGCCAGCAGACCTGGACAGGGAGAGAGTTCACCCCTCCACTTT.

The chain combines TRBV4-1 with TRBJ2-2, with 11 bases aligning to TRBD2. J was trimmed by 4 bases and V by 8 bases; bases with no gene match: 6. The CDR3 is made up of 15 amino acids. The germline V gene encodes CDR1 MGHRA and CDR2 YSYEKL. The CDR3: CASRRLAGITGELFF. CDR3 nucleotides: TGCGCCAGCCGAAGACTAGCGGGAATCACCGGGGAGCTGTTTTTT.

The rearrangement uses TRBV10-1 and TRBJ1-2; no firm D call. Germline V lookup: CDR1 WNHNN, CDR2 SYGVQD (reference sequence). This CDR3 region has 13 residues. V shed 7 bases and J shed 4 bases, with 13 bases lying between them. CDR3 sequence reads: CASIGKFPYGYTF. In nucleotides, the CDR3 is TGCGCCAGCATTGGCAAGTTTCCCTATGGCTACACCTTC.

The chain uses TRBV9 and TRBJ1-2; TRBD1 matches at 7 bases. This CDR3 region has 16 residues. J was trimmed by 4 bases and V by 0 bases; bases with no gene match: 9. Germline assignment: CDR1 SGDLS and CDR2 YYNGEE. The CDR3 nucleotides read TGTGCCAGCAGCGTAGCCCTGGGACAGACGCCCTATGGCTACACCTTC. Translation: CASSVALGQTPYGYTF. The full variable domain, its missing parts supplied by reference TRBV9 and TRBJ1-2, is DSGVTQTPKHLITATGQRVTLRCSPRSGDLSVYWYQQSLDQGLQFLIQYYNGEERAKGNILERFSAQQFPDLHSELNLSSLELGDSALYFCASSVALGQTPYGYTFGSGTRLTVV.

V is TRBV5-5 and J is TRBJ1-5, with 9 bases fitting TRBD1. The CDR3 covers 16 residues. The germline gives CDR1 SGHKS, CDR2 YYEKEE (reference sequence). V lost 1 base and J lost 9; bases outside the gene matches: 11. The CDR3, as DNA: TGTGCCAGCAGCTTGTGGGGACAGGGAACCTCAGGGCCCCAGCATTTT. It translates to CASSLWGQGTSGPQHF.

The chain's CDR3 is CASSPRGYNEKLFF. The DNA for the CDR3 is TGTGCCAGCAGCCCAAGGGGGTATAATGAAAAACTGTTTTTT. The chain uses TRBV7-9 and TRBJ1-4, with TRBD1 as a possible D gene (6 bases). Germline V gene lookup returns CDR1 SEHNR and CDR2 FQNEAQ (reference sequence). Trimming took 5 bases from V and 4 from J, leaving 11 bases between them. The CDR3 totals 14 residues.